Detailed here is one TCR beta chain. This specimen comes from a study of blood T cell repertoires in COVID-19. On the study more broadly: The study drew acute and convalescent COVID-19 samples from the United States, Italy and Spain. T cells, B-cell-depleted T cells, or PBMCs provided the cDNA or gDNA that served as material.

Germline V gene data show CDR1 as MNHNS and CDR2 as SASEGT. The junction had 12 bases not matched to a gene; V was cut back by 4 bases and J by 6 bases. This CDR3 spans 16 amino acids. In the source study's methods: Reference gene primer amplification in the assay estimated nucleated cell counts. The method was immunoSEQ multiplex PCR; TCRdb's version includes in-frame clones alone and lacks a portion of them. For V, J and clone size, that table is used; D and trimming come from the DNA. The sample has tens of thousands of clones, around 84% seen once. The rearrangement links TRBV6-1 to TRBJ1-3, with 7 bases matching TRBD1. The sequence came from a human donor in a cohort sampled during active or convalescent COVID-19. The material sequenced was peripheral blood. CDR3 DNA sequence: TGTGCCAGCAGTGGGATGAGACAGGGACGGGAAAACACCATATATTTT. Protein product: CASSGMRQGRENTIYF.